One and the same sample provided the 20 T cell receptor beta chains below, sequenced in a study of T cell responses to AZD1222 COVID-19 vaccine. The assay was immunoSEQ multiplex PCR, and TCRdb's table has in-frame clones only and misses some. The sample has tens of thousands of clones, approximately 91% seen once. The sample was peripheral blood, taken 28 days after the second AZD1222 dose. The source is an adult who received the AZD1222 COVID-19 vaccine.

The CDR3 loop is CASSLGQGGAYNEQFF. The CDR3 region has the DNA TGCGCCAGCAGCTTGGGTCAGGGGGGCGCCTACAATGAGCAGTTCTTC. The chain has TRBV5-1 and TRBJ2-1, with D tentatively TRBD1 (7 bases). CDR3 length: 16 amino acids. V lost 0 bases and J lost 2, with 12 bases in between. The germline gives CDR1 SGHRS, CDR2 YFSETQ.

This rearrangement joins TRBV7-2 to TRBJ2-5; D unresolved. This CDR3 is built from 15 residues. V dropped 5 bases and J dropped 3 bases, with 16 bases sitting between them. Germline values: CDR1 SGHTA, CDR2 FQGNSA. This chain's CDR3 is CASSLWESQKETQYF. The CDR3 nucleotides read TGTGCCAGCAGCCTGTGGGAATCCCAGAAAGAGACCCAGTACTTC.

V is TRBV6-2 or TRBV6-3 and J is TRBJ2-5; either TRBD1 or TRBD2 may fit D (5 bases each). V lost 6 bases and J 3 bases, leaving 14 bases between the germline ends. Germline loops: CDR1 MNHEY, CDR2 SVGEGT. This CDR3 is 14 amino acids long. The CDR3 loop reads CASSPNGAEETQYF. CDR3 DNA sequence: TGTGCCAGCAGCCCAAACGGGGCTGAAGAGACCCAGTACTTC.

The chain uses TRBV7-8 and TRBJ1-3, with 7 positions matching TRBD1. CDR3 length: 19 amino acids. Germline lookup yields CDR1 SGHVS and CDR2 FQNEAQ. Trimming cost V 5 bases and J 0 bases; bases outside gene matches: 16. CDR3 bases: TGTGCCAGCAGCCGTGGTATACCCGGGACAGTTTTCTCTGGAAACACCATATATTTT. This encodes CASSRGIPGTVFSGNTIYF. The full variable domain, in which reference TRBV7-8 and TRBJ1-3 provide the parts outside the CDR3, is GAGVSQSPRYKVAKRGQDVALRCDPISGHVSLFWYQQALGQGPEFLTYFQNEAQLDKSGLPSDRFFAERPEGSVSTLKIQRTQQEDSAVYLCASSRGIPGTVFSGNTIYFGEGSWLTVV.

The chain joins TRBV18 to TRBJ2-4; D unresolved. The V end lost 6 bases, the J end lost 0 bases, and 12 bases lay between the germline ends. Germline CDR1 reads KGHSH; CDR2 reads LQKENI. The length of the CDR3 is 15 residues. CDR3 DNA: TGTGCCAGCTCGCCTGGGAATTTAGCCAAAAACATTCAGTACTTC. This translates into CASSPGNLAKNIQYF.

The table lists this clone with a few counts. The gene calls are TRBV2 and TRBJ2-5, with 9 nucleotides matching TRBD2. Losses at the gene ends were 4 bases for V and 2 bases for J; bases not matched to a gene: 5. Per the germline V gene, CDR1 is SNHLY and CDR2 is FYNNEI. The CDR3 length is 15 residues. The CDR3 DNA reads TGTGCCAGCAGTGTCCTAGCGGGGATACAAGAGACCCAGTACTTC. As protein: CASSVLAGIQETQYF.

The chain has TRBV30 and TRBJ1-2; D not resolved. V dropped 1 base and J dropped 0 bases, with 6 bases sitting between them. CDR3 size: 13 residues. Germline values: CDR1 GTSNPN, CDR2 SVGIG (reference sequence). CDR3 amino acids: CAWSEQSNYGYTF. In DNA, the CDR3 is TGTGCCTGGAGTGAACAGTCTAACTATGGCTACACCTTC. Based on the CDR3 plus reference TRBV30 and TRBJ1-2, the full variable domain is SQTIHQWPATLVQPVGSPLSLECTVEGTSNPNLYWYRQAAGRGLQLLFYSVGIGQISSEVPQNLSASRPQDRQFILSSKKLLLSDSGFYLCAWSEQSNYGYTFGSGTRLTVV.

This clone was observed a few times. The chain recombines TRBV5-1 with TRBJ2-1, with D possibly being TRBD2 (5 bases). Trimming took 0 bases from V and 3 from J, leaving 22 bases between them. The V gene's germline CDR1 is SGHRS and CDR2 YFSETQ. This CDR3 contains 19 residues. The CDR3 coding sequence is TGCGCCAGCAGCTTGGCCCTGGGCGGATCCCTTCGGGGCTACAATGAGCAGTTCTTC. Its protein product is CASSLALGGSLRGYNEQFF.

CDR3 sequence reads: CASSGGLAGTYEQYF. The CDR3 region has the DNA TGTGCCAGCAGCGGAGGACTAGCGGGTACCTACGAGCAGTACTTC. The genes are TRBV7-8 and TRBJ2-7; 11 bases are shared with TRBD2. V lost 5 bases, J lost 2 bases, and 5 bases stayed unmatched. Germline V gives CDR1 SGHVS, CDR2 FQNEAQ. This CDR3 contains 15 residues.

The chain recombines TRBV4-1 with TRBJ1-4; D is perhaps TRBD1 (5 bases). Trimming cost V 2 bases and J 2 bases, with 12 bases left between them. The length of the CDR3 is 16 residues. Germline V gene sequence: CDR1 MGHRA, CDR2 YSYEKL. The CDR3 spells CASSQIRRGTNEKLFF. The DNA of the CDR3 is TGCGCCAGCAGCCAAATTCGACGGGGGACTAATGAAAAACTGTTTTTT.

The V call is TRBV7-2, the J call TRBJ1-1; D unclear. Germline CDR1 is SGHTA and CDR2 is FQGNSA. V lost 5 bases to trimming and J lost 7 bases, with 14 bases between them. CDR3 size: 13 residues. The CDR3 sequence is CASSPQVEIEAFF. CDR3 DNA: TGTGCCAGCAGCCCGCAGGTCGAAATTGAAGCTTTCTTT.

The chain employs TRBV7-2 and TRBJ2-1; no definite D call. The CDR3 has 15 residues. Between the trimmed V and J ends, which lost 2 bases and 0 bases, there was a span of 8 bases. The germline gives CDR1 SGHTA, CDR2 FQGNSA. CDR3 sequence reads: CASSLSPLSYNEQFF. The CDR3 region has the DNA TGTGCCAGCAGCTTAAGCCCCCTCTCCTACAATGAGCAGTTCTTC.

The chain links TRBV27 to TRBJ2-1; TRBD1 agrees at 10 bases. V gave up 5 bases and J gave up 7 bases; unmatched junction bases: 11. Germline V gene sequence: CDR1 MNHEY, CDR2 SMNVEV (reference sequence). The CDR3 covers 16 residues. DNA for the CDR3: TGTGCCAGCAGTCGAGACCCGGGACAGGGGTTGAATGAGCAGTTCTTC. It translates to CASSRDPGQGLNEQFF.

This CDR3 is CASSQDMRAPNYGYTF. The CDR3 DNA reads as TGCGCCAGCAGCCAAGATATGAGGGCGCCCAACTATGGCTACACCTTC. The chain joins TRBV4-3 to TRBJ1-2; D unresolved. V shed 0 bases and J shed 2 bases, with 13 bases lying between them. The CDR3 length is 16 residues. Per the germline V gene, CDR1 is LGHNA and CDR2 is YSLEER.

This sequence joins TRBV25-1 and TRBJ2-1, with no clear D. The CDR3 has 13 residues. V lost 1 base to trimming and J lost 6 bases, with 7 bases between them. Looked up from germline, CDR1 is MGHDK and CDR2 is SYGVNS. The CDR3 sequence is CASSESPPNEQFF. The CDR3 coding sequence is TGTGCCAGCAGTGAATCTCCCCCCAATGAGCAGTTCTTC.

This rearrangement joins TRBV9 to TRBJ1-2; possibly TRBD1 for D (6 bases). Trimming left V 3 bases short and J 7 bases short, with 10 bases between. CDR1 and CDR2 from the germline V gene are SGDLS and YYNGEE. The CDR3 is made up of 12 amino acids. For the CDR3, the DNA is TGTGCCAGCAGCGGGACAGACCCTGGCTACACCTTC. Protein sequence: CASSGTDPGYTF.

The V call is TRBV13, the J call TRBJ2-2, with a weak D call TRBD1 (5 bases). V lost 2 bases to trimming and J lost 5 bases, with 6 bases between them. Per the germline V gene, CDR1 is PRHDT and CDR2 is FYEKMQ (reference sequence). The CDR3 totals 13 residues. CDR3 region: CASSLRGTGELFF. The CDR3 nucleotides read TGTGCCAGCAGCTTAAGGGGAACCGGGGAGCTGTTTTTT.

This rearrangement joins TRBV15 to TRBJ1-4; unclear D gene. Trimming removed 2 bases from V and 5 bases from J, with 9 bases in between. The CDR3 spans 14 residues. Germline-derived CDR1 and CDR2 are LNHNV and YYDKDF (reference sequence). The CDR3 region is CATSRPPVNEKLFF. CDR3 DNA: TGTGCCACCAGCAGACCACCCGTAAATGAAAAACTGTTTTTT.

The chain is built from TRBV6-5 and TRBJ1-1; D not resolved. The CDR3 length is 13 residues. V lost 3 bases and J lost 5, with 10 bases in between. Germline-derived CDR1 and CDR2 are MNHEY and SVGAGI. The CDR3 nucleotides read TGTGCCAGCAGTTATGCGTTGGGTACTGAAGCTTTCTTT. Translated: CASSYALGTEAFF.

V and J are TRBV2 and TRBJ2-7, with D unresolved. V shed 4 bases and J shed 0 bases, with 7 bases lying between them. The CDR3 spans 13 residues. Germline V gene data show CDR1 as SNHLY and CDR2 as FYNNEI. As DNA, the CDR3 is TGTGCCAGCAGTGCCGGTAGCTCCTACGAGCAGTACTTC. Residues: CASSAGSSYEQYF.